The rows below give T cell receptor beta chains drawn from one sample of a study of PD-L1 blockade in urothelial cancer. Sequencing used immunoSEQ multiplex PCR; TCRdb keeps in-frame clones, though not all of them. The sample carries 100,000 to 150,000 clones, 86% recorded once. Sequences were derived from PBMCs, sampled around atezolizumab (anti-PD-L1) treatment. The receptors were sampled from a man in his forties or fifties with urothelial cancer. Both conserved end residues are part of each CDR3. The order of the fields is CDR3 protein, CDR3 DNA, J gene, D gene, V gene, clone size. The D gene is left open where the match is weak. Some rows have no size entry. The others give once, few or many, or a class for an expanded clone.

cdr3_aa: CASSLTGVFYGYTF
cdr3_nt: TGTGCCAGCAGTTTGACAGGGGTTTTTTATGGCTACACCTTC
j_call: TRBJ1-2
d_call: TRBD1
v_call: TRBV28
clone_size: NA

cdr3_aa: CASSQAGLPGRLAVRVIYEQYF
cdr3_nt: TGCGCCAGCAGCCAAGCCGGGCTCCCGGGTAGACTAGCCGTGCGAGTAATCTACGAGCAGTACTTC
j_call: TRBJ2-7
d_call: TRBD2
v_call: TRBV4-1
clone_size: NA

cdr3_aa: CASSFRRGGAGLDYEQYF
cdr3_nt: TGTGCCAGCAGCTTTCGTCGTGGGGGCGCCGGGTTGGACTACGAGCAGTACTTC
j_call: TRBJ2-7
d_call: NA
v_call: TRBV11-2
clone_size: NA

cdr3_aa: CASSPTGGPNTEAFF
cdr3_nt: TGTGCCAGCAGCCCGACAGGGGGGCCGAACACTGAAGCTTTCTTT
j_call: TRBJ1-1
d_call: TRBD1
v_call: TRBV7-3
clone_size: NA

cdr3_aa: CASSSPTSGYNEQFF
cdr3_nt: TGTGCCAGCAGCTCTCCCACTAGCGGTTACAATGAGCAGTTCTTC
j_call: TRBJ2-1
d_call: TRBD2
v_call: TRBV7-3
clone_size: NA

cdr3_aa: CASSPRGTGYTF
cdr3_nt: TGCGCCAGCAGCCCACGCGGGACTGGCTACACCTTC
j_call: TRBJ1-2
d_call: NA
v_call: TRBV5-1
clone_size: NA

cdr3_aa: CAWTSGTTPEQFF
cdr3_nt: TGTGCCTGGACTAGCGGGACGACACCTGAGCAGTTCTTC
j_call: TRBJ2-1
d_call: TRBD2
v_call: TRBV30
clone_size: NA

cdr3_aa: CASSLTRSSYEQYF
cdr3_nt: TGTGCCAGCAGCTTAACACGTTCCTCCTACGAGCAGTACTTC
j_call: TRBJ2-7
d_call: NA
v_call: TRBV7-8
clone_size: NA

cdr3_aa: CAWSVRKGGEGYTF
cdr3_nt: TGTGCCTGGAGTGTCCGGAAAGGGGGGGAGGGCTACACCTTC
j_call: TRBJ1-2
d_call: NA
v_call: TRBV30
clone_size: NA

cdr3_aa: CASSLGGITSEQYF
cdr3_nt: TGTGCCAGCAGCTTGGGCGGCATTACCTCCGAGCAGTACTTC
j_call: TRBJ2-7
d_call: NA
v_call: TRBV5-7
clone_size: NA

cdr3_aa: CASRPESGALTYEQYF
cdr3_nt: TGTGCCAGCAGGCCCGAGAGCGGGGCCTTAACCTACGAGCAGTACTTC
j_call: TRBJ2-7
d_call: TRBD2
v_call: TRBV2
clone_size: NA

cdr3_aa: CASRPAKGANTEAFF
cdr3_nt: TGTGCCAGCAGACCCGCCAAGGGAGCGAACACTGAAGCTTTCTTT
j_call: TRBJ1-1
d_call: NA
v_call: TRBV28
clone_size: NA

cdr3_aa: CASISGTELNTGELFF
cdr3_nt: TGCGCCAGCATATCCGGGACAGAGTTAAACACCGGGGAGCTGTTTTTT
j_call: TRBJ2-2
d_call: TRBD1
v_call: TRBV5-1
clone_size: NA

cdr3_aa: CATSIAGGVMETQYF
cdr3_nt: TGTGCCACCAGTATAGCGGGAGGGGTTATGGAGACCCAGTACTTC
j_call: TRBJ2-5
d_call: TRBD2
v_call: TRBV15
clone_size: NA

cdr3_aa: CASSLDLNLQDTQYF
cdr3_nt: TGTGCCAGCAGCTTAGACCTAAACCTGCAAGATACGCAGTATTTT
j_call: TRBJ2-3
d_call: NA
v_call: TRBV11-2
clone_size: NA

cdr3_aa: CASSLGLAGGPYEQYF
cdr3_nt: TGTGCCAGCAGCTTGGGACTAGCGGGAGGGCCCTACGAGCAGTACTTC
j_call: TRBJ2-7
d_call: TRBD2
v_call: TRBV5-4
clone_size: few

cdr3_aa: CASSRGQTSNYGYTF
cdr3_nt: TGCGCCAGCAGCAGGGGACAGACTTCTAACTATGGCTACACCTTC
j_call: TRBJ1-2
d_call: TRBD1
v_call: TRBV5-1
clone_size: NA

cdr3_aa: CASRRGYSGQGYTF
cdr3_nt: TGCGCCAGCAGGAGGGGGTACAGCGGCCAGGGCTACACCTTC
j_call: TRBJ1-2
d_call: NA
v_call: TRBV23-1
clone_size: NA

cdr3_aa: CASSQDWGVAEQYF
cdr3_nt: TGTGCCAGCAGCCAAGATTGGGGAGTGGCCGAGCAGTACTTC
j_call: TRBJ2-7
d_call: NA
v_call: TRBV4-2
clone_size: NA

cdr3_aa: CASSSVGQLGYTF
cdr3_nt: TGTGCCAGCAGCTCCGTAGGACAGCTTGGCTACACCTTC
j_call: TRBJ1-2
d_call: NA
v_call: TRBV27
clone_size: NA

cdr3_aa: CASRLSPGVRELGYNEQFF
cdr3_nt: TGTGCCAGCAGGCTTTCCCCGGGAGTGCGGGAGCTGGGGTACAATGAGCAGTTCTTC
j_call: TRBJ2-1
d_call: TRBD2
v_call: TRBV28
clone_size: NA

cdr3_aa: CASSQRERAGGPYEQYF
cdr3_nt: TGCGCCAGCAGCCAAAGGGAGCGAGCGGGAGGGCCCTACGAGCAGTACTTC
j_call: TRBJ2-7
d_call: TRBD2
v_call: TRBV5-1
clone_size: NA

cdr3_aa: CASSQQTTLDGYTF
cdr3_nt: TGTGCCAGCTCACAACAGACTACCCTTGACGGCTACACCTTC
j_call: TRBJ1-2
d_call: NA
v_call: TRBV18
clone_size: NA

cdr3_aa: CASSLGLGQGATQPQHF
cdr3_nt: TGTGCCAGCAGCTTAGGGTTGGGACAGGGGGCAACTCAGCCCCAGCATTTT
j_call: TRBJ1-5
d_call: TRBD1
v_call: TRBV7-6
clone_size: NA

cdr3_aa: CASSSQGAETQYF
cdr3_nt: TGTGCCAGCAGCTCACAGGGGGCTGAGACCCAGTACTTC
j_call: TRBJ2-5
d_call: TRBD1
v_call: TRBV13
clone_size: few

cdr3_aa: CASSLRPSTDTQYF
cdr3_nt: TGTGCCAGCAGCTTGCGCCCTAGCACAGATACGCAGTATTTT
j_call: TRBJ2-3
d_call: NA
v_call: TRBV7-2
clone_size: NA

cdr3_aa: CASSASGTGEKLFF
cdr3_nt: TGTGCCAGTAGCGCCTCCGGGACAGGGGAAAAACTGTTTTTT
j_call: TRBJ1-4
d_call: TRBD1
v_call: TRBV19
clone_size: NA

cdr3_aa: CASSPQRTAREKLFF
cdr3_nt: TGTGCCAGCAGCCCCCAACGGACAGCCCGTGAAAAACTGTTTTTT
j_call: TRBJ1-4
d_call: NA
v_call: TRBV11-2
clone_size: NA

cdr3_aa: CAWSLAGQRPRNTIYF
cdr3_nt: TGTGCCTGGAGTCTGGCGGGACAGCGGCCTAGGAACACCATATATTTT
j_call: TRBJ1-3
d_call: TRBD1
v_call: TRBV30
clone_size: NA

cdr3_aa: CASIGYYNEQFF
cdr3_nt: TGTGCCAGTATCGGGTACTACAATGAGCAGTTCTTC
j_call: TRBJ2-1
d_call: NA
v_call: TRBV19
clone_size: few

cdr3_aa: CASTMGDGLPLHF
cdr3_nt: TGTGCCAGCACCATGGGCGACGGTTTACCCCTCCACTTT
j_call: TRBJ1-6
d_call: NA
v_call: TRBV2
clone_size: NA

cdr3_aa: CASGWGGGARVF
cdr3_nt: NA
j_call: TRBJ2-1
d_call: NA
v_call: TRBV2
clone_size: NA

cdr3_aa: CASSPRTGYGYTF
cdr3_nt: TGTGCCAGCAGCCCAAGGACAGGGTACGGCTACACCTTC
j_call: TRBJ1-2
d_call: TRBD1
v_call: TRBV7-2
clone_size: NA

cdr3_aa: CAMPGTSGRNTGELFF
cdr3_nt: TGTGCCATGCCCGGGACTAGCGGGAGAAACACCGGGGAGCTGTTTTTT
j_call: TRBJ2-2
d_call: TRBD2
v_call: TRBV7-2
clone_size: NA

cdr3_aa: CASSDPLAGASNTGELFF
cdr3_nt: TGTGCCAGCAGTGACCCACTAGCGGGGGCATCGAACACCGGGGAGCTGTTTTTT
j_call: TRBJ2-2
d_call: TRBD2
v_call: TRBV6-4
clone_size: NA

cdr3_aa: CASSQYSHSNQPQHF
cdr3_nt: TGTGCCAGCTCACAGTACAGTCATAGCAATCAGCCCCAGCATTTT
j_call: TRBJ1-5
d_call: NA
v_call: TRBV18
clone_size: NA

cdr3_aa: CASSPLNADNEAFF
cdr3_nt: TGTGCCAGCTCACCATTGAACGCAGATAACGAAGCTTTCTTT
j_call: TRBJ1-1
d_call: NA
v_call: TRBV18
clone_size: NA

cdr3_aa: CASSDPVGGKEQYF
cdr3_nt: TGTGCCAGCAGCGACCCCGTCGGAGGGAAGGAGCAGTACTTC
j_call: TRBJ2-7
d_call: NA
v_call: TRBV5-4
clone_size: NA

cdr3_aa: CASSNWPGQGYNEQFF
cdr3_nt: TGTGCCAGCAGCAACTGGCCGGGACAGGGGTACAATGAGCAGTTCTTC
j_call: TRBJ2-1
d_call: TRBD1
v_call: TRBV7-9
clone_size: NA

cdr3_aa: CASSESGRTREQYF
cdr3_nt: TGTGCCAGCAGCGAGAGCGGGAGAACGCGGGAGCAGTACTTC
j_call: TRBJ2-7
d_call: TRBD2
v_call: TRBV9
clone_size: few

cdr3_aa: CASSAEGYGGYTF
cdr3_nt: TGTGCCAGTAGTGCGGAGGGGTATGGTGGCTACACCTTC
j_call: TRBJ1-2
d_call: NA
v_call: TRBV19
clone_size: NA

cdr3_aa: CASRVSGSSYEQYF
cdr3_nt: TGCGCCAGCAGAGTTAGCGGGAGTTCCTACGAGCAGTACTTC
j_call: TRBJ2-7
d_call: TRBD2
v_call: TRBV5-1
clone_size: NA

cdr3_aa: CARPGENSNQPQHF
cdr3_nt: TGTGCCCGTCCAGGGGAAAATAGCAATCAGCCCCAGCATTTT
j_call: TRBJ1-5
d_call: NA
v_call: TRBV28
clone_size: few

cdr3_aa: CASSLVSSGSVPGEQFF
cdr3_nt: TGTGCCAGCAGCTTAGTCTCTAGCGGGAGTGTACCGGGTGAGCAGTTCTTC
j_call: TRBJ2-1
d_call: TRBD2
v_call: TRBV7-2
clone_size: NA

cdr3_aa: CASRLEISYNEQFF
cdr3_nt: TGTGCCAGCAGACTTGAAATCTCCTACAATGAGCAGTTCTTC
j_call: TRBJ2-1
d_call: NA
v_call: TRBV28
clone_size: NA

cdr3_aa: CASRPSDWGEAFF
cdr3_nt: TGTGCCAGCAGACCTAGCGACTGGGGTGAAGCTTTCTTT
j_call: TRBJ1-1
d_call: NA
v_call: TRBV27
clone_size: NA

cdr3_aa: CASSRTGGGSYTF
cdr3_nt: TGTGCCAGCAGTCGCACAGGGGGCGGGAGCTACACCTTC
j_call: TRBJ1-2
d_call: TRBD1
v_call: TRBV28
clone_size: NA

cdr3_aa: CASSLAAGVMSSYNEQFF
cdr3_nt: TGTGCCAGCAGCTTGGCGGCAGGGGTAATGAGCTCCTACAATGAGCAGTTCTTC
j_call: TRBJ2-1
d_call: NA
v_call: TRBV5-4
clone_size: NA

cdr3_aa: CASSQTGSQAYEQYF
cdr3_nt: TGCGCCAGCAGCCAAACAGGGAGTCAGGCCTACGAGCAGTACTTC
j_call: TRBJ2-7
d_call: NA
v_call: TRBV4-1
clone_size: NA

cdr3_aa: CASSLRGDRGFGYTF
cdr3_nt: TGTGCCAGCAGTTTAAGGGGGGACAGGGGTTTTGGCTACACCTTC
j_call: TRBJ1-2
d_call: TRBD1
v_call: TRBV27
clone_size: NA

cdr3_aa: CASSSQNTDTQYF
cdr3_nt: TGTGCCAGCAGCTCTCAGAACACAGATACGCAGTATTTT
j_call: TRBJ2-3
d_call: NA
v_call: TRBV5-4
clone_size: NA

cdr3_aa: CASSESAGTYNEQFF
cdr3_nt: TGTGCCAGCAGTGAAAGCGCGGGAACGTACAATGAGCAGTTCTTC
j_call: TRBJ2-1
d_call: NA
v_call: TRBV6-1
clone_size: NA

cdr3_aa: CASSRTGTSGTDTQYF
cdr3_nt: TGCGCCAGCAGCCGCACCGGGACTAGCGGGACAGATACGCAGTATTTT
j_call: TRBJ2-3
d_call: TRBD2
v_call: TRBV5-1
clone_size: once